These 27 T cell receptor beta chains were all obtained from the same sample, sequenced in a study of blood T cell repertoires in COVID-19. Clones were read by immunoSEQ multiplex PCR, and TCRdb kept only the in-frame ones, dropping some. The data hold 200,000 to 250,000 clones, with 85% to 90% observed a single time. The sample comprised peripheral blood. The receptors stem from a man aged 18 to 35 with active or convalescent COVID-19.

CDR3 region: CAWSPEAGGTFYNEQFF. CDR3 nucleotides: TGTGCCTGGAGTCCGGAAGCGGGAGGTACGTTTTACAATGAGCAGTTCTTC. This chain links TRBV30 with TRBJ2-1; 9 bases match TRBD2. Germline V gene sequence: CDR1 GTSNPN, CDR2 SVGIG (reference sequence). The CDR3 loop spans 17 amino acids. V was clipped by 2 bases and J by 4 bases; unmatched bases: 12.

CDR3 nucleotide sequence: TGTGCCAGCAGGCCTAGAGGGCATCTAAATCAGCCCCAGCATTTT. Protein sequence: CASRPRGHLNQPQHF. The chain links TRBV2 to TRBJ1-5; the D is unclear. The germline CDR1 and CDR2 sequences are SNHLY and FYNNEI. V was pared by 6 bases and J by 4 bases, with 16 bases between. This CDR3 is 15 amino acids long.

This chain joins TRBV5-4 and TRBJ1-6; unclear D gene. The CDR3 totals 12 residues. Looked up from germline, CDR1 is SGHNT and CDR2 is YYREEE (reference sequence). Trimming removed 4 bases from V and 10 bases from J, with 9 bases in between. The CDR3 sequence is CASSQQQSPLHF. The CDR3 DNA sequence: TGTGCCAGCAGCCAACAGCAATCACCCCTCCACTTT.

The J gene is TRBJ2-2, the V gene TRBV11-2; no firm D call. The CDR3 totals 16 residues. V was clipped by 2 bases and J by 0 bases, with 10 bases between them. Germline-derived CDR1 and CDR2 are SGHAT and FQNNGV. CDR3 DNA sequence: TGTGCCAGCAGCTTACAGGAACTGACGAACACCGGGGAGCTGTTTTTT. Its translation: CASSLQELTNTGELFF.

The V gene is TRBV28, the J gene TRBJ1-2, with TRBD1 identical over 7 bases. V gave up 10 bases and J gave up 4 bases; unmatched junction bases: 6. Germline assignment: CDR1 MDHEN and CDR2 SYDVKM. The CDR3 length is 12 residues. The CDR3 bases are TGTGCCACCAACAGGGGCTTCTATGGCTACACCTTC. Residues: CATNRGFYGYTF.

The V gene is TRBV5-4, the J gene TRBJ2-7; 7 bases match TRBD1. Germline assignment: CDR1 SGHNT and CDR2 YYREEE (reference sequence). The CDR3 loop spans 15 amino acids. J gave up 0 bases and V 2 bases, and 5 bases lay outside the gene matches. The DNA of the CDR3 is TGTGCCAGCAGCTTTACGGGACAGAGCTCCTACGAGCAGTACTTC. It is translated as CASSFTGQSSYEQYF. The variable domain in full, completed from reference TRBV5-4 and TRBJ2-7, reads ETGVTQSPTHLIKTRGQQVTLRCSSQSGHNTVSWYQQALGQGPQFIFQYYREEENGRGNFPPRFSGLQFPNYSSELNVNALELDDSALYLCASSFTGQSSYEQYFGPGTRLTVT.

This chain links TRBV5-3 with TRBJ2-1; 16 bases are a match to TRBD2. TRBV5-3 is known as an ORF, though its function is uncertain. The CDR3 sequence is 19 residues long. The ends lost 4 bases at V and 0 bases at J; junction bases unmatched: 7. CDR3 loop: CARSGTSGRASSSYNEQFF. In nucleotides, the CDR3 is TGTGCCAGAAGCGGGACTAGCGGGAGGGCCTCGAGCTCCTACAATGAGCAGTTCTTC.

The gene calls are TRBV21-1 and TRBJ1-1; the table's D call, TRBD1, has no DNA check behind it. TRBV21-1 is annotated as a pseudogene. The CDR3 contains 17 residues. In nucleotides, the CDR3 is TGTGCCAGCAGCTTAAAACAAGGACAGGGAAGATTCACTGAAGCTTTCTTT. Encoded protein: CASSLKQGQGRFTEAFF.

The rearrangement links TRBV19 to TRBJ2-3; 7 bases are a match to TRBD2. This CDR3 is built from 15 residues. The V gene's germline CDR1 is LNHDA and CDR2 SQIVND (reference sequence). J was trimmed by 4 bases and V by 4 bases; bases with no gene match: 8. The CDR3, as DNA: TGTGCCAGTAGTACCGGACTAGACCTTGCAGATACGCAGTATTTT. It encodes CASSTGLDLADTQYF. Supplemented by reference TRBV19 and TRBJ2-3, the full variable domain reads DGGITQSPKYLFRKEGQNVTLSCEQNLNHDAMYWYRQDPGQGLRLIYYSQIVNDFQKGDIAEGYSVSREKKESFPLTVTSAQKNPTAFYLCASSTGLDLADTQYFGPGTRLTVL.

The rearrangement joins TRBV9 to TRBJ1-1; no reliable D call. This CDR3 spans 15 amino acids. CDR1 is SGDLS, CDR2 YYNGEE, per germline. The ends were cut back, 0 bases at V and 5 bases at J, with 14 bases in the middle. The CDR3 bases are TGTGCCAGCAGCGTAGGAGATCCGGGGTTGACTGAAGCTTTCTTT. Its translation: CASSVGDPGLTEAFF.

The chain employs TRBV3-1 (or the pseudogene TRBV3-2) and TRBJ1-1, with D uncertain. Germline CDR1 reads LGHDT; CDR2 reads YNNKEL (reference sequence). The V end was cut by 5 bases, the J end by 5 bases, with 12 bases between. This CDR3 contains 13 residues. DNA for the CDR3: TGTGCCAGCAGCGGCAGGAGGAGGACTGAAGCTTTCTTT. This sequence encodes CASSGRRRTEAFF.

The rearrangement uses TRBV28 and TRBJ2-2; TRBD2 agrees at 14 bases. Germline lookup yields CDR1 MDHEN and CDR2 SYDVKM. Trimming took 2 bases from V and 5 from J; bases not matched to a gene: 4. CDR3 length equals 17 residues. The CDR3 region is CASSLGGLAGVTGELFF. The CDR3 bases are TGTGCCAGCAGTTTAGGGGGACTAGCGGGAGTTACCGGGGAGCTGTTTTTT.

This clone was observed once. J is TRBJ2-2 and V is TRBV10-1; 12 bases fit TRBD2. Trimming took 5 bases from V and 1 from J; bases not matched to a gene: 2. The germline CDR1 and CDR2 sequences are WNHNN and SYGVQD (reference sequence). This CDR3 region has 16 residues. In DNA form, the CDR3 reads TGCGCCAGCAGTCGGACTAGCGGGATGAACACCGGGGAGCTGTTTTTT. It yields the protein CASSRTSGMNTGELFF.

The chain uses TRBV28 and TRBJ1-2; TRBD1 matches 8 bases. From germline, CDR1 is MDHEN and CDR2 SYDVKM. This CDR3 spans 18 amino acids. V lost 3 bases and J lost 8; bases outside the gene matches: 20. CDR3 loop: CASSFPSGQGYQGKGYTF. Here the CDR3 DNA reads TGTGCCAGCAGTTTTCCTTCAGGACAGGGTTATCAGGGGAAAGGCTACACCTTC.

V and J are TRBV6-5 and TRBJ1-5; D uncertain. Germline CDR1 reads MNHEY; CDR2 reads SVGAGI. The CDR3 totals 15 residues. The V end was cut by 6 bases, the J end by 5 bases, with 17 bases between. CDR3 DNA sequence: TGTGCCAGCAGGCCGGATGCGGGCGGTTATCAGCCCCAGCATTTT. This translates into CASRPDAGGYQPQHF.

V is TRBV6-5 and J is TRBJ2-1; D is possibly TRBD2 (7 bases). V lost 2 bases, J lost 5 bases, and 16 bases lay in between. Germline assignment: CDR1 MNHEY and CDR2 SVGAGI. The CDR3 covers 16 residues. CDR3 amino acids: CASSYLSLGGDNEQFF. The DNA of the CDR3 is TGTGCCAGCAGTTACCTCTCACTAGGGGGGGACAATGAGCAGTTCTTC.

This chain links TRBV9 with TRBJ2-7, with 7 bases matching TRBD1. Unmatched junction bases numbered 4, after V lost 4 bases and J lost 3 bases. There are 13 residues in the CDR3. CDR1 SGDLS and CDR2 YYNGEE come from the germline V gene. The CDR3 sequence: CASSSRQGYEQYF. The CDR3 coding sequence is TGTGCCAGCAGCTCGAGACAGGGCTACGAGCAGTACTTC.

A single count supports this clone. The chain combines TRBV12-3 or TRBV12-4 with TRBJ2-3, with D possibly TRBD2 on 5 matching bases. This CDR3 comprises 13 residues. V was clipped by 6 bases and J by 3 bases, with 10 bases between them. The CDR3 DNA reads as TGTGCCAGCAGATTACTAGATACAGATACGCAGTATTTT. Translation: CASRLLDTDTQYF.

The chain employs TRBV15 and TRBJ2-2; D perhaps matches TRBD1 (6 bases). The ends were cut back, 2 bases at V and 5 bases at J, with 12 bases in the middle. The CDR3 contains 15 residues. The germline V gene encodes CDR1 LNHNV and CDR2 YYDKDF (reference sequence). The CDR3 is CATSRQGPGTGELFF. In DNA form, the CDR3 reads TGTGCCACCAGCAGACAGGGGCCGGGGACCGGGGAGCTGTTTTTT. Full variable domain (outside the CDR3, taken from reference TRBV15 and TRBJ2-2): DAMVIQNPRYQVTQFGKPVTLSCSQTLNHNVMYWYQQKSSQAPKLLFHYYDKDFNNEADTPDNFQSRRPNTSFCFLDIRSPGLGDTAMYLCATSRQGPGTGELFFGEGSRLTVL.

CDR3 sequence reads: CASSPDSTYNEQFF. In DNA form, the CDR3 reads TGTGCCAGTAGTCCGGACAGCACGTACAATGAGCAGTTCTTC. The chain carries TRBV19 and TRBJ2-1; tentatively, D is TRBD1 (6 bases). The length of the CDR3 is 14 residues. V was cut by 5 bases and J by 4 bases, with 12 bases left in between. Germline CDR1 reads LNHDA; CDR2 reads SQIVND (reference sequence). Combining the CDR3 with reference TRBV19 and TRBJ2-1 gives the whole variable domain DGGITQSPKYLFRKEGQNVTLSCEQNLNHDAMYWYRQDPGQGLRLIYYSQIVNDFQKGDIAEGYSVSREKKESFPLTVTSAQKNPTAFYLCASSPDSTYNEQFFGPGTRLTVL.

The genes are TRBV18 and TRBJ1-6; 7 nucleotides agree with TRBD1. From germline, CDR1 is KGHSH and CDR2 LQKENI. J was trimmed by 9 bases and V by 3 bases; bases with no gene match: 5. This CDR3 has 14 residues. The CDR3 bases are TGTGCCAGCTCACCCGGGACAGAAAGTTCACCCCTCCACTTT. It codes for CASSPGTESSPLHF.

The J gene is TRBJ2-7, the V gene TRBV5-4; possible D gene TRBD2, 5 bases. Germline V gene lookup returns CDR1 SGHNT and CDR2 YYREEE (reference sequence). The CDR3 is 13 amino acids. V lost 1 base and J lost 1, with 6 bases in between. CDR3 DNA sequence: TGTGCCAGCAGCTTGCGGGATTCCTACGAGCAGTACTTC. Translation: CASSLRDSYEQYF.

The J gene is TRBJ1-3, the V gene TRBV19, with TRBD1 matching over 11 bases. The CDR3 extends over 14 amino acids. CDR1 is LNHDA and CDR2 is SQIVND in the germline V gene (reference sequence). V lost 8 bases and J lost 10; bases outside the gene matches: 10. CDR3: CASRRTGGSGTIYF. CDR3 coding DNA: TGTGCCAGTCGGAGGACAGGGGGCTCCGGGACCATATATTTT.

The chain uses TRBV3-1 (or the pseudogene TRBV3-2) and TRBJ2-3; 9 bases align to TRBD1. The V and J ends lost 4 bases and 4 bases, in that order; junction bases with no gene match: 3. The CDR3 contains 14 residues. Looked up from germline, CDR1 is LGHDT and CDR2 is YNNKEL (reference sequence). CDR3: CASSPTGGSDTQYF. The CDR3 nucleotides read TGTGCCAGCAGCCCGACAGGGGGGTCAGATACGCAGTATTTT.

This clone was observed a single time. The chain has TRBV19 and TRBJ2-7; 8 bases line up with TRBD2. The germline V gene encodes CDR1 LNHDA and CDR2 SQIVND (reference sequence). This CDR3 region has 14 residues. V shed 5 bases, J shed 0 bases, and the junction held 3 bases outside the gene matches. The CDR3 DNA reads as TGTGCCAGTAGTTCCCGGGAGGGCTCCTACGAGCAGTACTTC. Translated, it gives CASSSREGSYEQYF.

This chain links TRBV14 with TRBJ2-7; perhaps TRBD2 as D (5 bases). Trimming pared 2 bases from V and 0 bases from J, leaving 8 bases between. The CDR3 is 14 amino acids. Per the germline V gene, CDR1 is SGHDN and CDR2 is FVKESK. The CDR3 spells CASSQSGYSYEQYF. CDR3 nucleotides: TGTGCCAGCAGCCAAAGCGGTTACTCCTACGAGCAGTACTTC. Based on the CDR3 plus reference TRBV14 and TRBJ2-7, the full variable domain is EAGVTQFPSHSVIEKGQTVTLRCDPISGHDNLYWYRRVMGKEIKFLLHFVKESKQDESGMPNNRFLAERTGGTYSTLKVQPAELEDSGVYFCASSQSGYSYEQYFGPGTRLTVT.

The chain joins TRBV7-8 to TRBJ2-3, with 9 positions matching TRBD1. J gave up 6 bases and V 3 bases, and 4 bases lay outside the gene matches. The CDR3 totals 14 residues. CDR1 and CDR2 from the germline V gene are SGHVS and FQNEAQ. Here the CDR3 reads CASSLDRGADTQYF. In nucleotides, the CDR3 is TGTGCCAGCAGCTTGGACAGGGGTGCGGATACGCAGTATTTT.